A selection of T cell receptor beta chains follows, all from one sample in a study of CD8+CD57+ T cells in acquired aplastic anemia. Each CDR3 protein is one row after TCRdb ran MiXCR on the reads. The sample holds about 190,000 distinct CDR3 sequences; around 50% are singletons and the top ten take roughly 15%. The source material was sorted CD4+, CD8+, or CD8+CD57+ T cells (not recorded which) from PBMCs. The receptor set was obtained from a human donor in good health, serving as a control. CDR3s include the opening cysteine and the closing phenylalanine or tryptophan. Fields, in order: J gene, V gene, CDR3 protein.

TRBJ2-5	TRBV2	CASAILQGRETQYF
TRBJ1-5	TRBV9	CASSGQGNSNQPQHF
TRBJ2-5	TRBV3-1	CASSLRGQGRQETQYF
TRBJ1-1	TRBV7-8	CASRIRMNTEAFF
TRBJ1-2	TRBV14	CASSQGPGNYGYTF
TRBJ1-6	TRBV29-1	CSVRDSNSPLHF
TRBJ1-1	TRBV5-6	CASSFFGVWSPGQGHTEAFF
TRBJ1-6	TRBV18	CASSPRTGLNSPLHF
TRBJ2-7	TRBV12-3/TRBV12-4	CASRPGPSYNYEQYF
TRBJ2-2	TRBV11-2	CASSPTMVLALNTGELFF
TRBJ2-7	TRBV20-1	CSARGGGTSGSYEQYF
TRBJ2-5	TRBV5-5	CASSLDGARGETQYF
TRBJ2-3	TRBV6-4	CASSDSAGGPTDTQYF
TRBJ2-5	TRBV20-1	CSARVGTVQETQYF
TRBJ2-7	TRBV7-8	CASSLSQPSSYEQYF
TRBJ1-5	TRBV10-2	CASSEGQVGNQPQHF
TRBJ1-4	TRBV28	CASSLAAPPNEKLFF
TRBJ2-5	TRBV20-1	CSARDLWVGTQYF
TRBJ1-2	TRBV2	CASNVGGSNYGYTF
TRBJ1-5	TRBV2	CASTGGLNQPQHF
TRBJ2-1	TRBV9	CASSASGDPRNEQFF
TRBJ2-5	TRBV10-3	CAISGTGGETQYF
TRBJ2-1	TRBV7-9	CASSLGLISGGTYNEQFF
TRBJ2-7	TRBV7-9	CASSSLSDGPYEQYF
TRBJ2-5	TRBV10-1	CASSGTGGGTQYF
TRBJ1-1	TRBV7-2	CASSRNRGYTEAFF
TRBJ2-2	TRBV12-3/TRBV12-4	CASSSTWGGGRGGELFF
TRBJ2-7	TRBV7-2	CTSRPATSASSYEQYF
TRBJ2-5	TRBV6-6	CASSSRGQGGETQYF
TRBJ1-2	TRBV10-3	CAIRKHENYGYTF
TRBJ1-1	TRBV5-1	CASSSYGPPDYTEAFF
TRBJ2-5	TRBV7-2	CASSPRKMEETQYF
TRBJ1-1	TRBV4-3	CASSQTIHTEAFF
TRBJ1-1	TRBV10-3	CAIKGAFNTEAFF
TRBJ2-5	TRBV9	CASSVAAGAGNGPAGSTQYF
TRBJ2-7	TRBV15	CATSRGGRQGINEQYF
TRBJ2-7	TRBV7-2	CASSPGPNYEQYF
TRBJ2-1	TRBV19	CASSITSGEYNEQFF
TRBJ2-5	TRBV7-9	CASSLNGGQETQYF
TRBJ2-7	TRBV2	CASSERGPYEQYF
TRBJ1-1	TRBV5-1	CASSTGQGLAEAFF
TRBJ1-2	TRBV5-1	CASSGGQGANYGYTF
TRBJ1-2	TRBV2	CASSGGGRFRGYTF
TRBJ2-1	TRBV19	CASRKLAGGNNEQFF
TRBJ2-1	TRBV10-3	CAISESTGLSYNEQFF
TRBJ1-1	TRBV19	CASSIGPEAEAFF
TRBJ1-1	TRBV10-3	CAISEPKGTGGSNTEAFF
TRBJ1-2	TRBV29-1	CSGRDSTNYGYTF